Shown below are 27 T cell receptor beta chains from a single sample sequenced in a study of T cell clones after liver transplantation. Clones were sequenced by immunoSEQ multiplex PCR, and TCRdb holds only the in-frame ones, with some missing. This table has more than 65,000 clones, more than 90% appearing once. The sample was CD4+ T cells from blood, taken before liver transplant. The receptors come from a human donor who received a liver transplant.

The J gene is TRBJ1-1, the V gene TRBV2; a possible D gene is TRBD1 (6 bases). The germline gives CDR1 SNHLY, CDR2 FYNNEI. The CDR3 is made up of 13 amino acids. V lost 5 bases and J 8 bases, leaving 15 bases between the germline ends. The CDR3 sequence: CASSPTGPGEAFF. The CDR3 bases are TGTGCCAGCAGTCCAACAGGGCCTGGGGAAGCTTTCTTT. The full variable domain, in which reference TRBV2 and TRBJ1-1 provide the parts outside the CDR3, is EPEVTQTPSHQVTQMGQEVILRCVPISNHLYFYWYRQILGQKVEFLVSFYNNEISEKSEIFDDQFSVERPDGSNFTLKIRSTKLEDSAMYFCASSPTGPGEAFFGQGTRLTVV.

The V and J genes are TRBV6-1 and TRBJ2-3, with 8 bases lining up with TRBD1. Trimming took 7 bases from V and 3 from J; bases not matched to a gene: 6. This CDR3 region has 14 residues. CDR1 is MNHNS and CDR2 is SASEGT in the germline V gene. The CDR3: CASTDRGVTDTQYF. The CDR3 DNA sequence: TGTGCCAGCACCGACAGGGGAGTAACAGATACGCAGTATTTT.

The chain recombines TRBV27 with TRBJ2-3, with TRBD2 matching over 9 bases. The V gene end was trimmed by 6 bases and the J gene end by 4 bases; junction bases not matched to a gene: 5. Per germline, CDR1 MNHEY and CDR2 SMNVEV (reference sequence). This CDR3 is built from 14 residues. The CDR3 loop is CASSQGLAADTQYF. The DNA of the CDR3 is TGTGCCAGCAGCCAGGGACTAGCCGCAGATACGCAGTATTTT.

The J gene is TRBJ1-2, the V gene TRBV28; TRBD1 might be the D (5 bases). The CDR3 has 14 amino acids. Germline loops: CDR1 MDHEN, CDR2 SYDVKM. Trimming removed 6 bases from V and 5 bases from J, with 16 bases in between. CDR3 protein: CASRTSGEEYGYTF. The DNA for the CDR3 is TGTGCCAGCAGGACCTCGGGGGAGGAATATGGCTACACCTTC.

This chain uses TRBV29-1 with TRBJ1-2; D is ambiguous. Trimming left V 6 bases short and J 4 bases short, with 21 bases between. Germline assignment: CDR1 SQVTM and CDR2 ANQGSEA. The CDR3 loop spans 15 amino acids. DNA of the CDR3: TGCAGCGTCGGAGGGCTGTCTGAGTTGGGCTATGGCTACACCTTC. It codes for CSVGGLSELGYGYTF.

This chain uses TRBV6-7 with TRBJ2-5, with TRBD2 matching over 8 bases. TRBV6-7 is known as an ORF, though its function is uncertain. This CDR3 region has 16 residues. V lost 6 bases and J lost 5; bases outside the gene matches: 14. The CDR3 protein is CASRAGEERGWETQYF. The DNA for the CDR3 is TGTGCCAGCAGGGCCGGGGAGGAGCGGGGGTGGGAGACCCAGTACTTC.

This rearrangement joins TRBV5-4 to TRBJ2-2, with unresolved D. CDR3 length: 13 residues. Trimming pared 0 bases from V and 3 bases from J, leaving 3 bases between. Germline CDR1 SGHNT, CDR2 YYREEE (reference sequence). Here the CDR3 DNA reads TGTGCCAGCAGCTTGGCGGACACCGGGGAGCTGTTTTTT. Amino acids: CASSLADTGELFF.

The chain employs TRBV30 and TRBJ2-7, with 8 bases identical to TRBD1. Unmatched junction bases numbered 7, after V lost 0 bases and J lost 6 bases. Germline V gives CDR1 GTSNPN, CDR2 SVGIG (reference sequence). This CDR3 is 14 amino acids long. CDR3 bases: TGTGCCTGGAGTGTAAGGACAGGGCAGGGCGAGCAGTACTTC. Its translation: CAWSVRTGQGEQYF.

This sequence joins TRBV23-1 and TRBJ2-2, with a tentative D call TRBD2 (5 bases). TRBV23-1 is filed as an ORF, its function uncertain. The CDR3 loop spans 16 amino acids. Trimming took 4 bases from V and 4 from J, leaving 16 bases between them. The CDR3 nucleotides are TGCGCCAGCAGTCCCTCCTTAGCGTTTGGCACCGGGGAGCTGTTTTTT. Translating it yields CASSPSLAFGTGELFF.

The chain joins TRBV6-5 to TRBJ1-2; the match to TRBD1 covers 8 bases. The germline V gene has CDR1 MNHEY and CDR2 SVGAGI. The CDR3 is made up of 14 amino acids. The V segment lost 8 bases and the J segment 7 bases; nucleotides outside the gene matches: 12. The CDR3 DNA reads TGTGCCAGCCGAGCACGGGCGACAGGGGTTGGCTACACCTTC. Encoded protein: CASRARATGVGYTF.

The chain carries TRBV19 and TRBJ1-1, with D perhaps matching TRBD1 (5 bases). The germline V and J ends were trimmed by 5 bases and 1 base, with 11 bases remaining between them. Germline CDR1 LNHDA, CDR2 SQIVND (reference sequence). There are 14 residues in the CDR3. CDR3 protein: CASSFRGPNTEAFF. The CDR3 DNA reads as TGTGCCAGTAGTTTTCGGGGCCCGAACACTGAAGCTTTCTTT.

The chain employs TRBV19 and TRBJ2-2, with D hard to call. This CDR3 comprises 15 residues. The V end lost 4 bases, the J end lost 1 base, and 10 bases lay between the germline ends. Germline V CDR1 and CDR2: LNHDA, SQIVND (reference sequence). Written as DNA, the CDR3 is TGTGCCAGTAGTAGCCGTCTCGGGAACACCGGGGAGCTGTTTTTT. It encodes CASSSRLGNTGELFF.

The CDR3 bases are TGTGCCACCAGCAGCAGACAGGGATCAGATACGCAGTATTTT. Its protein product is CATSSRQGSDTQYF. The V call is TRBV15, the J call TRBJ2-3; TRBD1 agrees at 7 bases. The CDR3 contains 14 residues. J gave up 4 bases and V 3 bases, and 4 bases lay outside the gene matches. Germline V gives CDR1 LNHNV, CDR2 YYDKDF (reference sequence).

The chain uses TRBV6-6 and TRBJ1-2; D unclear. V lost 5 bases and J lost 2, with 9 bases in between. The germline V gene encodes CDR1 MNHNY and CDR2 SVGAGI (reference sequence). The CDR3 runs to 13 residues. Written as DNA, the CDR3 is TGTGCCAGCAGTCCCGCAGTGAACTATGGCTACACCTTC. Translating gives CASSPAVNYGYTF.

V usage is TRBV28 and J usage is TRBJ1-1; TRBD1 matches at 8 bases. Per germline, CDR1 MDHEN and CDR2 SYDVKM. This CDR3 is 16 amino acids long. The ends lost 5 bases at V and 4 bases at J; junction bases unmatched: 12. CDR3 loop: CASSRTGTSGSTEAFF. For the CDR3, the DNA is TGTGCCAGCAGTCGGACAGGGACGAGTGGTAGCACTGAAGCTTTCTTT.

The V gene is TRBV5-1, the J gene TRBJ2-3, with D uncertain. The CDR3 extends over 15 amino acids. In germline, CDR1 is SGHRS, CDR2 YFSETQ. Trimming pared 6 bases from V and 6 bases from J, leaving 20 bases between. The CDR3 DNA reads TGCGCCAGCACCCCCCTGAACCCGGGCATGGATACGCAGTATTTT. Residues: CASTPLNPGMDTQYF.

The rearrangement joins TRBV5-1 to TRBJ2-1, with 11 bases aligning to TRBD2. The V gene end was trimmed by 4 bases and the J gene end by 9 bases; junction bases not matched to a gene: 9. Germline values: CDR1 SGHRS, CDR2 YFSETQ. This CDR3 region has 15 residues. For the CDR3, the DNA is TGCGCCAGCAGCGACCCTACTAGCGGGAGTGTTGAGCAGTTCTTC. Translation: CASSDPTSGSVEQFF.

The V and J genes are TRBV9 and TRBJ1-1; D gene uncertain. Per the germline V gene, CDR1 is SGDLS and CDR2 is YYNGEE. The CDR3 is made up of 14 amino acids. Trimming cost V 0 bases and J 4 bases, with 10 bases left between them. Here the CDR3 reads CASSVGPGTTEAFF. The CDR3 DNA follows: TGTGCCAGCAGCGTAGGACCGGGTACCACTGAAGCTTTCTTT.

The chain links TRBV6-5 to TRBJ2-7; D perhaps matches TRBD2 (6 bases). V lost 7 bases and J 5 bases, leaving 18 bases between the germline ends. Germline CDR1 MNHEY, CDR2 SVGAGI. This CDR3 comprises 14 residues. CDR3 nucleotides: TGTGCCAGCACCAGACTAGGCACGGGCCACGAGCAGTACTTC. Translation: CASTRLGTGHEQYF.

The DNA of the CDR3 is TGTGCCAGCAGCTTAGAGCGGGGTACTGAAGCTTTCTTT. Translating it yields CASSLERGTEAFF. This chain connects TRBV7-7 to TRBJ1-1, with D unclear. The CDR3 contains 13 residues. V lost 1 base and J 5 bases, leaving 8 bases between the germline ends. The V gene's germline CDR1 is SSHAT and CDR2 FNYEAQ (reference sequence).

The rearrangement links TRBV4-3 to TRBJ2-7, with 9 bases identical to TRBD1. There are 15 residues in the CDR3. With V trimmed by 1 base and J by 2 bases, 3 bases remained unmatched. Germline CDR1 LGHNA, CDR2 YSLEER. The CDR3 spells CASSQARDRAYEQYF. DNA of the CDR3: TGCGCCAGCAGCCAAGCCCGGGACAGGGCCTACGAGCAGTACTTC.

The chain couples TRBV14 to TRBJ2-1, with D maybe TRBD1 (5 bases). Germline assignment: CDR1 SGHDN and CDR2 FVKESK. The CDR3 extends over 16 amino acids. V lost 1 base and J 1 base, leaving 11 bases between the germline ends. The CDR3 sequence is CASSQARAGSYNEQFF. CDR3 in DNA: TGTGCCAGCAGCCAAGCAAGGGCAGGGTCCTACAATGAGCAGTTCTTC.

J is TRBJ1-2 and V is TRBV7-9; tentative D call: TRBD1 (6 bases). V lost 4 bases and J lost 0, with 18 bases in between. This CDR3 spans 17 amino acids. The germline V gene has CDR1 SEHNR and CDR2 FQNEAQ (reference sequence). CDR3 DNA sequence: TGTGCCAGCAGCTCTATTACAGGGCAGAGAGCTAACTATGGCTACACCTTC. Protein: CASSSITGQRANYGYTF.

Regarding this clone: Other DNA sequences within the sample encode an identical CDR3. The gene calls are TRBV5-6 and TRBJ1-2; a weak D match, TRBD1 (6 bases). CDR3 size: 12 residues. Germline CDR1 reads SGHDT; CDR2 reads YYEEEE. V shed 4 bases and J shed 3 bases, with 7 bases lying between them. CDR3 nucleotides: TGTGCCAGCAGCCCAGGGGACTATGGCTACACCTTC. This codes for CASSPGDYGYTF.

This clone was seen once. This chain joins TRBV28 and TRBJ1-2, with D maybe TRBD1 (6 bases). The length of the CDR3 is 15 residues. V was clipped by 6 bases and J by 1 base, with 15 bases between them. Germline V CDR1 and CDR2: MDHEN, SYDVKM. The CDR3 DNA follows: TGTGCCAGCAGAGAACTGGGGGCCGATAACTATGGCTACACCTTC. It specifies CASRELGADNYGYTF.

This chain joins TRBV7-9 and TRBJ1-2; possibly TRBD1 for D (5 bases). The V end was cut by 4 bases, the J end by 4 bases, with 13 bases between. CDR3 length equals 14 residues. Germline V gene sequence: CDR1 SEHNR, CDR2 FQNEAQ (reference sequence). CDR3 nucleotide sequence: TGTGCCAGCAGCTGGGACGCCAGGCCCTATGGCTACACCTTC. It specifies CASSWDARPYGYTF.

The chain recombines TRBV5-1 with TRBJ2-5; D gene ambiguous. V dropped 0 bases and J dropped 3 bases, with 9 bases sitting between them. The CDR3 runs to 14 residues. Looked up from germline, CDR1 is SGHRS and CDR2 is YFSETQ. The CDR3 sequence is CASSLGRAEETQYF. Written as DNA, the CDR3 is TGCGCCAGCAGCTTGGGCCGAGCCGAAGAGACCCAGTACTTC. Drawing the rest from reference TRBV5-1 and TRBJ2-5, the complete variable domain is KAGVTQTPRYLIKTRGQQVTLSCSPISGHRSVSWYQQTPGQGLQFLFEYFSETQRNKGNFPGRFSGRQFSNSRSEMNVSTLELGDSALYLCASSLGRAEETQYFGPGTRLLVL.